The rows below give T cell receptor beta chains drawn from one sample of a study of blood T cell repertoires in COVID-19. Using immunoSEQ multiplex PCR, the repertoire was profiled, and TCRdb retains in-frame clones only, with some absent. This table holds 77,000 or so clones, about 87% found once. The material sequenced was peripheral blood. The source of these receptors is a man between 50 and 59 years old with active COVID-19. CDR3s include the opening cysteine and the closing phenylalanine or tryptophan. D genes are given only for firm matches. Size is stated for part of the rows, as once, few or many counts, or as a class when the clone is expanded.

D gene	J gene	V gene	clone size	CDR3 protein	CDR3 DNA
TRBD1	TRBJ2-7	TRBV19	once	CASSIRDRATYEQYF	TGTGCCAGTAGCATCCGGGACAGGGCCACCTACGAGCAGTACTTC
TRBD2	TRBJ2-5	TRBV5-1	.	CASSSRGSGSVGTQYF	TGCGCCAGCAGCTCTCGGGGTAGCGGGAGTGTGGGGACCCAGTACTTC
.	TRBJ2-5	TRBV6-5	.	CASSPPGHYQETQYF	TGTGCCAGCAGTCCCCCCGGACACTATCAAGAGACCCAGTACTTC
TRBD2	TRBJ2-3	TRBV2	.	CASSGSWTSGGPDTQYF	TGTGCCAGCAGTGGCTCTTGGACTAGCGGGGGCCCAGATACGCAGTATTTT
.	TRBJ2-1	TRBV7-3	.	CASSLNGRVANEQFF	TGTGCCAGCAGCTTAAACGGGAGAGTCGCGAATGAGCAGTTCTTC
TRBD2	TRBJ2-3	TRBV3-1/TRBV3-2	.	CASSPGGVSADTQYF	TGTGCCAGCAGCCCCGGGGGGGTGAGCGCAGATACGCAGTATTTT
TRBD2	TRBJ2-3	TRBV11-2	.	CASSQGLADTDTQYF	TGTGCCAGCAGCCAGGGACTAGCGGACACAGATACGCAGTATTTT
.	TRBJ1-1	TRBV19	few	CASSFLEGRAFF	TGTGCCAGTAGTTTTCTGGAGGGCCGAGCTTTCTTT
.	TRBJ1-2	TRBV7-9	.	CASSLAEARGYGYTF	TGTGCCAGCAGCTTAGCGGAAGCTAGGGGGTATGGCTACACCTTC
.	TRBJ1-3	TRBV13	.	CASSLGLYSGNTIYF	TGTGCCAGCAGCTTAGGTTTGTACTCTGGAAACACCATATATTTT
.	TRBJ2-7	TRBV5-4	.	CASSHSYDEQYF	TGTGCCAGCAGCCACAGCTATGACGAGCAGTACTTC
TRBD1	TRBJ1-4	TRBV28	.	CASSSSDRAEKLFF	TGTGCCAGCAGTTCGTCGGACAGGGCTGAAAAACTGTTTTTT
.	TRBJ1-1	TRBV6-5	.	CASSSGVRTEAFF	TGTGCCAGCAGTTCGGGGGTTCGGACTGAAGCTTTCTTT
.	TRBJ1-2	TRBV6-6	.	CASSPTGGTANYGYTF	TGTGCCAGCAGCCCGACTGGGGGGACGGCTAACTATGGCTACACCTTC
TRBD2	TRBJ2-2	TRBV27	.	CASSRSSLAGGGWTGELFF	TGTGCCAGCAGTAGATCCTCCTTAGCGGGGGGCGGGTGGACCGGGGAGCTGTTTTTT
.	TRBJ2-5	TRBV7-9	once	CASTTTRETQYF	TGTGCCAGCACAACGACGCGGGAGACCCAGTACTTC
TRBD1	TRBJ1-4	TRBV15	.	CATSNRGRNEKLFF	TGTGCCACCAGCAACAGGGGGAGGAATGAAAAACTGTTTTTT
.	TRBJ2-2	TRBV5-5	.	CASSLAGTNTGELFF	TGTGCCAGCAGCTTGGCCGGGACGAACACCGGGGAGCTGTTTTTT
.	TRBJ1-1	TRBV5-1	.	CASSSELNTEAFF	TGCGCCAGCAGCTCGGAGCTGAACACTGAAGCTTTCTTT
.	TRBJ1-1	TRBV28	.	CASSPSTGHTEAFF	TGTGCCAGCAGTCCTTCGACAGGCCACACTGAAGCTTTCTTT
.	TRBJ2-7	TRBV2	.	CASSEVIAYEQYF	TGTGCCAGCAGTGAGGTGATAGCTTACGAGCAGTACTTC
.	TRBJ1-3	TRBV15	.	CATSSAGYSGNTIYF	TGTGCCACCAGCAGTGCAGGCTACTCTGGAAACACCATATATTTT
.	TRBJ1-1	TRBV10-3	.	CAIRNKAVAPTEAFF	TGTGCCATCAGGAATAAGGCTGTAGCTCCCACTGAAGCTTTCTTT
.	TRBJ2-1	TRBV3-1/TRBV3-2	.	CASSQGRDTREFF	TGTGCCAGCAGCCAAGGAAGGGACACCCGGGAGTTCTTC
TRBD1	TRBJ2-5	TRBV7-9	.	CASSPLKQGKETQYF	TGTGCCAGCAGCCCACTAAAACAGGGGAAAGAGACCCAGTACTTC
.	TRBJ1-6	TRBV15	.	CATSTDRDSPLHF	TGTGCCACCAGCACCGACCGGGATTCACCCCTCCACTTT
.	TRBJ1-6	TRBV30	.	CAWSLGANSPLHF	TGTGCCTGGAGCCTAGGGGCCAATTCACCCCTCCACTTT
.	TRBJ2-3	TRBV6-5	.	CASSSTGKGFIGTQYF	TGTGCCAGCAGTTCCACAGGGAAGGGTTTTATCGGTACGCAGTATTTT
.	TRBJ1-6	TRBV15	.	CATSRDGGKSGSPLHF	TGTGCCACCAGCAGAGACGGGGGTAAAAGTGGTTCACCCCTCCACTTT
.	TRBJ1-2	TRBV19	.	CASSISWRDYGYTF	TGTGCCAGTAGTATATCTTGGAGGGACTATGGCTACACCTTC
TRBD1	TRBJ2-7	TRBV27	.	CASSAGTGKSYEQYF	TGTGCCAGCAGTGCGGGGACAGGGAAATCCTACGAGCAGTACTTC
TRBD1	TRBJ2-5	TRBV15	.	CATSRGRQGAETQYF	TGTGCCACCAGCAGGGGAAGACAGGGGGCCGAGACCCAGTACTTC
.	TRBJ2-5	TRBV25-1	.	CASSEADSPQETQYF	TGTGCCAGCAGTGAAGCGGACAGTCCACAAGAGACCCAGTACTTC
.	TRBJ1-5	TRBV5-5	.	CASSLGTVNQPQHF	TGTGCCAGCAGCTTGGGTACAGTTAATCAGCCCCAGCATTTT
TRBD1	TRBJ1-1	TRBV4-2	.	CASSPQGREREAFF	TGTGCCAGCAGCCCACAGGGGCGCGAACGTGAAGCTTTCTTT
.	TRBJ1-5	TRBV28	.	CAIKEGNQPQHF	TGTGCCATCAAAGAGGGTAATCAGCCCCAGCATTTT
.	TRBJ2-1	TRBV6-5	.	CASVRGGNSYNEQFF	TGTGCCAGCGTTCGGGGCGGGAACTCCTACAATGAGCAGTTCTTC
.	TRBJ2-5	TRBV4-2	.	CASSHRWGGETQYF	TGTGCCAGCAGCCACCGATGGGGGGGCGAGACCCAGTACTTC
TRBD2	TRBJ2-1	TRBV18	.	CASSPGTSGNNEQFF	TGTGCCAGCTCACCAGGAACTAGCGGAAACAATGAGCAGTTCTTC